This is a list of T cell receptor beta chains from one sample in a study of cytomegalovirus exposure and HLA in healthy donors. Sequencing was performed with immunoSEQ multiplex PCR; in TCRdb, only in-frame clones are kept and a portion is missing. The sample carries under 200,000 clones, around 79% recorded once. Sequencing used PBMCs. The receptors originated from a male donor in good health and CMV-seropositive. CDR3s include the opening cysteine and the closing phenylalanine or tryptophan. The order of the fields is CDR3 DNA, CDR3 protein, clone size, V gene, D gene, J gene. The D gene is left open where the match is weak. Only some rows state a clone size, as once, few, many or a class for expanded clones.

TGTGCCAGCTGTTCTGGGTACAGGGGCTCTGGCTACACCTTC,CASCSGYRGSGYTF,.,TRBV2,TRBD1,TRBJ1-2
TGCGCCAGCAGGACCGGGACAGACACAGATACGCAGTATTTT,CASRTGTDTDTQYF,.,TRBV5-1,TRBD1,TRBJ2-3
TGTGCCAGCAGTGAGGCTAGTTTCCCCTACAATGAGCAGTTCTTC,CASSEASFPYNEQFF,few,TRBV6-1,.,TRBJ2-1
TGTGCCAGCAGCTTGGACCGCTCGGGGGGAAACACCATATATTTT,CASSLDRSGGNTIYF,.,TRBV7-2,.,TRBJ1-3
TGTGCCAGTAGCGAACAGGGGGCAGGGGGGCCCCAGCATTTT,CASSEQGAGGPQHF,.,TRBV19,TRBD1,TRBJ1-5
TGTGCCAGCAGCAAAGGTCGCCTCACCAGGAAGGAGACCCAGTACTTC,CASSKGRLTRKETQYF,few,TRBV7-6,.,TRBJ2-5
TGTGCCAGCAGCGCCGGGACAGCGTCCTACGAGCAGTACTTC,CASSAGTASYEQYF,.,TRBV2,TRBD1,TRBJ2-7
TGTGCCAGCAGTTCAGGGGAACGTTCACCCCTCCACTTT,CASSSGERSPLHF,.,TRBV9,.,TRBJ1-6
TGTGCCAGCACCTCCTCCGGGGAGCTGTTTTTT,CASTSSGELFF,few,TRBV7-8,.,TRBJ2-2
TGTGCCAGCAGCTTTAAGCCCGGGACAGGGGAAGGGTATGGCTACACCTTC,CASSFKPGTGEGYGYTF,.,TRBV7-9,TRBD1,TRBJ1-2
TGTGCCAGCAGCGAGGGACAGGGCTTGTCACCCCTCCACTTT,CASSEGQGLSPLHF,.,TRBV5-6,TRBD1,TRBJ1-6
TGTGCCAGCAGCCAAGTGATGGGCCTCCAAGAGACCCAGTACTTC,CASSQVMGLQETQYF,.,TRBV14,.,TRBJ2-5
TGTGCCAGCACTCCCGGGGACAGGGAGGTCTACGAGCAGTACTTC,CASTPGDREVYEQYF,.,TRBV5-4,TRBD1,TRBJ2-7
TGCGCCAGCAGCCCCGAATATTACCGAACGGCCGGGGAGATCAAATCACCCCTCCACTTT,CASSPEYYRTAGEIKSPLHF,.,TRBV4-1,.,TRBJ1-6
TGTGCCAGCAGTTTAGGACAGATGTCGTATAATTCACCCCTCCACTTT,CASSLGQMSYNSPLHF,.,TRBV27,.,TRBJ1-6
TGCGCCAGCAGCCAGCCGGGACAGGGCTACGAGCAGTACTTC,CASSQPGQGYEQYF,.,TRBV4-1,TRBD1,TRBJ2-7